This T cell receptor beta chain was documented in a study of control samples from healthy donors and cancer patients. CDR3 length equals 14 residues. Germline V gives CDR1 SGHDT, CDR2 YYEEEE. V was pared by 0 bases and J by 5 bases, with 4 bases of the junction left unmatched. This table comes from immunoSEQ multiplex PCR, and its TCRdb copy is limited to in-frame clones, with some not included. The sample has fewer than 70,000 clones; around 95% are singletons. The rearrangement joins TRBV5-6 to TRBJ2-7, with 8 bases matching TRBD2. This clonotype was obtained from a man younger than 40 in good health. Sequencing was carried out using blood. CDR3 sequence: CASSLGLARDEQYF. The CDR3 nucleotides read TGTGCCAGCAGCTTGGGACTAGCGAGGGACGAGCAGTACTTC. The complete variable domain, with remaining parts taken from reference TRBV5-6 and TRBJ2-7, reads DAGVTQSPTHLIKTRGQQVTLRCSPKSGHDTVSWYQQALGQGPQFIFQYYEEEERQRGNFPDRFSGHQFPNYSSELNVNALLLGDSALYLCASSLGLARDEQYFGPGTRLTVT.